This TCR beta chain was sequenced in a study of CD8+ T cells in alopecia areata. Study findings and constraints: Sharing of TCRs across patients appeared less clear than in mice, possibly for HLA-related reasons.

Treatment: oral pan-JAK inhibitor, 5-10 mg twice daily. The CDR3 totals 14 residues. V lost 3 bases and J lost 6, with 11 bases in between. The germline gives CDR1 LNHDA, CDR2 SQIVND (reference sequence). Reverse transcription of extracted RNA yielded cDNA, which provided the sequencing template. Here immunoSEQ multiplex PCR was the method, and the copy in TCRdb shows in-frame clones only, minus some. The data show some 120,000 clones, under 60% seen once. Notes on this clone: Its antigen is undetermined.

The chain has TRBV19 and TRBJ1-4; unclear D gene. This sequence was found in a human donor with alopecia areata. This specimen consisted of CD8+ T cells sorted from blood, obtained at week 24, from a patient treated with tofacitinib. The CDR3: CASSIVPAYEKLFF. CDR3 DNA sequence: TGTGCCAGTAGTATCGTTCCGGCCTATGAAAAACTGTTTTTT.